These 28 T cell receptor beta chains share one sample of origin, sequenced in a study of blood T cell repertoires in COVID-19. Data came from immunoSEQ multiplex PCR; TCRdb stores just in-frame clones and leaves some out. The sample carries 250,000 or so clones, 86% recorded once. The specimen was PBMCs or T cells enriched from blood (not recorded which). These receptors all stem from a woman aged 18-29 years who had recovered from COVID-19.

The rearrangement links TRBV6-1 to TRBJ1-3; 8 nucleotides align to TRBD1. From germline, CDR1 is MNHNS and CDR2 SASEGT. J was trimmed by 3 bases and V by 0 bases; bases with no gene match: 10. This CDR3 comprises 18 residues. The CDR3 sequence: CASSEALRAGGSGNTIYF. CDR3 DNA sequence: TGTGCCAGCAGTGAAGCGCTTCGGGCAGGGGGCAGTGGAAACACCATATATTTT.

The gene calls are TRBV7-2 and TRBJ2-5; D may be TRBD1 (5 bases). Germline V gene data show CDR1 as SGHTA and CDR2 as FQGNSA. Trimming cost V 2 bases and J 6 bases, with 19 bases left between them. This CDR3 is 16 amino acids long. CDR3 nucleotides: TGTGCCAGCAGCTTATTCAGGGCGGCAGGGCCGAAGACCCAGTACTTC. Protein: CASSLFRAAGPKTQYF.

The chain employs TRBV10-2 and TRBJ2-7; TRBD2 agrees at 13 bases. This CDR3 is 14 amino acids long. CDR1 and CDR2 (germline): WSHSY, SAAADI. Germline trimming cut 8 bases from V and 5 bases from J; bases unmatched to any gene: 6. CDR3: CASGTSGNNNEQYF. Here the CDR3 DNA reads TGCGCCAGCGGGACTAGCGGGAACAACAACGAGCAGTACTTC.

The J gene is TRBJ1-6, the V gene TRBV5-4; 11 bases are shared with TRBD1. CDR3 length equals 17 residues. V trimming: 3 bases; J trimming: 6 bases; junction bases outside the gene matches: 8. Germline assignment: CDR1 SGHNT and CDR2 YYREEE (reference sequence). The CDR3 nucleotides read TGTGCCAGCAGCTCGCCCGGACAGGGGGCTACTAATTCACCCCTCCACTTT. Translation: CASSSPGQGATNSPLHF. Filled out from reference TRBV5-4 and TRBJ1-6, the complete variable domain reads ETGVTQSPTHLIKTRGQQVTLRCSSQSGHNTVSWYQQALGQGPQFIFQYYREEENGRGNFPPRFSGLQFPNYSSELNVNALELDDSALYLCASSSPGQGATNSPLHFGNGTRLTVT.

As regards this clone: Germline is not matched at one junction end, which may reflect a read error. The V gene is TRBV15, the J gene TRBJ2-1, with TRBD2 matching 13 bases. CDR3 length equals 14 residues. CDR1 is LNHNV and CDR2 is YYDKDF in the germline V gene (reference sequence). The CDR3 nucleotides read TGTGCCACCAGCAGTACTAGCGGGAGGGGCTTCAAGGTCTTC. It is translated as CATSSTSGRGFKVF.

The chain has TRBV18 and TRBJ1-5; D perhaps matches TRBD1 (5 bases). This CDR3 comprises 14 residues. V was shortened by 5 bases and J by 2 bases, with 10 bases between the two germline ends. Germline CDR1 and CDR2: KGHSH and LQKENI. The CDR3: CASSRRGGNQPQHF. The CDR3 DNA follows: TGTGCCAGCTCAAGGAGGGGCGGCAATCAGCCCCAGCATTTT. Filled out from reference TRBV18 and TRBJ1-5, the complete variable domain reads NAGVMQNPRHLVRRRGQEARLRCSPMKGHSHVYWYRQLPEEGLKFMVYLQKENIIDESGMPKERFSAEFPKEGPSILRIQQVVRGDSAAYFCASSRRGGNQPQHFGDGTRLSIL.

The chain has TRBV19 and TRBJ2-5; TRBD1 agrees at 9 bases. Germline trimming cut 3 bases from V and 5 bases from J; bases unmatched to any gene: 13. Germline CDR1 reads LNHDA; CDR2 reads SQIVND (reference sequence). This CDR3 contains 17 residues. The CDR3 sequence: CASSMRPLGGTGETQYF. CDR3 DNA: TGTGCCAGTAGTATGCGCCCACTTGGGGGGACAGGGGAGACCCAGTACTTC.

CDR3 DNA sequence: TGTGCCAGTAGTATATGGGCAGGGGAGCTATACTGGAACACTGAAGCTTTCTTT. It specifies CASSIWAGELYWNTEAFF. The chain has TRBV19 and TRBJ1-1, with D maybe TRBD1 (6 bases). The V and J ends lost 2 bases and 1 base respectively, with 20 bases between them. Germline values: CDR1 LNHDA, CDR2 SQIVND (reference sequence). This CDR3 region has 18 residues. Full variable domain (missing parts from reference TRBV19 and TRBJ1-1): DGGITQSPKYLFRKEGQNVTLSCEQNLNHDAMYWYRQDPGQGLRLIYYSQIVNDFQKGDIAEGYSVSREKKESFPLTVTSAQKNPTAFYLCASSIWAGELYWNTEAFFGQGTRLTVV.

The chain is built from TRBV3-1 (or the pseudogene TRBV3-2) and TRBJ2-1; no definite D call. Germline CDR1 is LGHDT and CDR2 is YNNKEL (reference sequence). Trimming removed 0 bases at V and 6 bases at J, with 12 bases between. This CDR3 comprises 15 residues. CDR3 bases: TGTGCCAGCAGCCAAGATGGGCTACCCTCCAATGAGCAGTTCTTC. It specifies CASSQDGLPSNEQFF.

This clone was seen just once. V is TRBV6-5 and J is TRBJ1-1, with D perhaps matching TRBD1 (5 bases). CDR1 and CDR2 from the germline V gene are MNHEY and SVGAGI. The CDR3 length is 14 residues. V was shortened by 6 bases and J by 0 bases, with 11 bases between the two germline ends. The DNA of the CDR3 is TGTGCCAGCAGGCCCGGAGGGGTGAACACTGAAGCTTTCTTT. Its protein is CASRPGGVNTEAFF.

This chain joins TRBV13 and TRBJ1-4; D unresolved. This CDR3 has 15 amino acids. The V gene lost 4 bases and the J gene lost 7 bases, with 16 bases spanning the gap. Looked up from germline, CDR1 is PRHDT and CDR2 is FYEKMQ (reference sequence). CDR3 amino acids: CASSSWSGASEKLFF. The CDR3 coding sequence is TGTGCCAGCAGCTCGTGGTCGGGAGCGAGTGAAAAACTGTTTTTT.

The V call is TRBV4-1, the J call TRBJ1-4, with 8 positions matching TRBD1. The CDR3 covers 15 residues. The ends lost 3 bases at V and 10 bases at J; junction bases unmatched: 10. The germline V gene encodes CDR1 MGHRA and CDR2 YSYEKL. The CDR3 spells CASSHPGQGLGKLFF. DNA for the CDR3: TGCGCCAGCAGCCATCCCGGACAGGGTTTGGGAAAACTGTTTTTT.

The chain uses TRBV7-7 and TRBJ1-1, with D hard to call. Looked up from germline, CDR1 is SSHAT and CDR2 is FNYEAQ (reference sequence). CDR3 size: 14 residues. V was trimmed by 1 base and J by 5 bases, leaving 11 bases between them. This CDR3 reads CASSLGNGGTEAFF. CDR3 DNA: TGTGCCAGCAGCTTAGGTAACGGAGGAACTGAAGCTTTCTTT.

The DNA for the CDR3 is TGTGCCAGCAGTTCGCCGAACAGGGTTCGGGGCTATGGCTACACCTTC. Protein product: CASSSPNRVRGYGYTF. The chain links TRBV28 to TRBJ1-2, with D perhaps matching TRBD1 (6 bases). Trimming took off 4 bases at V and 4 bases at J, with 19 bases between the two ends. The CDR3 sequence is 16 residues long. Per the germline V gene, CDR1 is MDHEN and CDR2 is SYDVKM.

The rearrangement links TRBV18 to TRBJ2-3; TRBD1 aligns across 8 bases. V shed 5 bases and J 4 bases; nucleotides not matched to a gene: 2. Germline-derived CDR1 and CDR2 are KGHSH and LQKENI. This CDR3 is built from 13 residues. The chain's CDR3 is CASSDRGSDTQYF. CDR3 coding DNA: TGTGCCAGCTCAGACAGGGGCTCAGATACGCAGTATTTT.

V gene TRBV27 combines with J gene TRBJ1-5, with D maybe TRBD1 (6 bases). The CDR3 has 16 residues. The V gene lost 5 bases and the J gene lost 4 bases, with 18 bases spanning the gap. Germline V CDR1 and CDR2: MNHEY, SMNVEV (reference sequence). Here the CDR3 reads CASSPSGQIFNQPQHF. CDR3 DNA sequence: TGTGCCAGCAGTCCATCCGGACAGATCTTTAATCAGCCCCAGCATTTT.

This chain connects TRBV7-7 to TRBJ1-1, with D unclear. The V gene lost 4 bases and the J gene lost 2 bases, with 8 bases spanning the gap. Germline V CDR1 and CDR2: SSHAT, FNYEAQ (reference sequence). The CDR3 extends over 13 amino acids. CDR3 nucleotides: TGTGCCAGCAGCTATAGAAGAAACACTGAAGCTTTCTTT. Encoded protein: CASSYRRNTEAFF.

This chain connects TRBV5-4 to TRBJ1-3; D gene unclear. The CDR3 is 12 amino acids. V was cut by 2 bases and J by 10 bases, with 10 bases left in between. Germline V gene data show CDR1 as SGHNT and CDR2 as YYREEE (reference sequence). The CDR3, as DNA: TGTGCCAGCAGCTTAATGGGAGATACCATATATTTT. This translates into CASSLMGDTIYF.

In its sample, this clone was seen once. The rearrangement links TRBV20-1 to TRBJ2-1, with 7 bases aligning to TRBD2. Germline values: CDR1 DFQATT, CDR2 SNEGSKA (reference sequence). After removal of 3 bases from V and 5 bases from J, the junction contained 13 bases not matched to a gene. The CDR3 covers 16 residues. The CDR3 DNA reads as TGCAGTGCTAGTTCTGTTGCGGGAGATTTCGACAATGAGCAGTTCTTC. This encodes CSASSVAGDFDNEQFF.

The genes are TRBV18 and TRBJ2-1, with a weak D call TRBD1 (7 bases). Per the germline V gene, CDR1 is KGHSH and CDR2 is LQKENI. The germline V and J ends were trimmed by 3 bases and 8 bases, with 11 bases remaining between them. The CDR3 consists of 13 residues. In nucleotides, the CDR3 is TGTGCCAGCTCACCCCTCAGGGGGGATGAGCAGTTCTTC. Amino acid sequence: CASSPLRGDEQFF.

The CDR3 protein is CASSIAGTANTEAFF. The CDR3 DNA reads as TGTGCCAGCAGTATAGCCGGGACAGCTAACACTGAAGCTTTCTTT. The chain combines TRBV27 with TRBJ1-1, with 7 bases identical to TRBD1. Germline trimming cut 5 bases from V and 2 bases from J; bases unmatched to any gene: 8. The CDR3 runs 15 residues. In germline, CDR1 is MNHEY, CDR2 SMNVEV (reference sequence).

The chain uses TRBV11-2 and TRBJ2-7; 8 nucleotides line up with TRBD2. CDR1 and CDR2 (germline): SGHAT, FQNNGV. CDR3 length equals 16 residues. The V gene end was trimmed by 3 bases and the J gene end by 2 bases; junction bases not matched to a gene: 9. In nucleotides, the CDR3 is TGTGCCAGCAGCTTCTCGGCGGGAGGTACCACCTACGAGCAGTACTTC. Residues: CASSFSAGGTTYEQYF. Full variable domain (rest looked up from reference TRBV11-2 and TRBJ2-7): EAGVAQSPRYKIIEKRQSVAFWCNPISGHATLYWYQQILGQGPKLLIQFQNNGVVDDSQLPKDRFSAERLKGVDSTLKIQPAKLEDSAVYLCASSFSAGGTTYEQYFGPGTRLTVT.

The rearrangement links TRBV18 to TRBJ2-5; D is uncertain. The germline V gene encodes CDR1 KGHSH and CDR2 LQKENI. V gave up 3 bases and J gave up 0 bases, with 5 bases separating them. The CDR3 consists of 13 residues. The CDR3 DNA follows: TGTGCCAGCTCACCCAGTTACCAAGAGACCCAGTACTTC. Residues: CASSPSYQETQYF.

This chain connects TRBV7-2 to TRBJ1-2; D remains ambiguous. Germline V lookup: CDR1 SGHTA, CDR2 FQGNSA. The V gene lost 1 base and the J gene lost 2 bases, with 11 bases spanning the gap. The CDR3 spans 15 residues. CDR3 sequence (DNA): TGTGCCAGCAGCTTAGTCGGGGAGCCAAACTATGGCTACACCTTC. Residues: CASSLVGEPNYGYTF. Full variable domain (outside the CDR3, taken from reference TRBV7-2 and TRBJ1-2): GAGVSQSPSNKVTEKGKDVELRCDPISGHTALYWYRQSLGQGLEFLIYFQGNSAPDKSGLPSDRFSAERTGGSVSTLTIQRTQQEDSAVYLCASSLVGEPNYGYTFGSGTRLTVV.

This sequence joins TRBV10-3 and TRBJ2-5, with TRBD2 identical over 10 bases. The J segment lost 1 base and the V segment lost 3 bases, leaving 2 bases of the junction unmatched. Looked up from germline, CDR1 is ENHRY and CDR2 is SYGVKD. CDR3 length: 15 residues. CDR3 region: CAISELAGGQETQYF. The CDR3 DNA sequence: TGTGCCATCAGTGAATTAGCGGGGGGCCAAGAGACCCAGTACTTC.

This clone was detected only once. CDR3: CASSYSPGGSEQFF. The CDR3 region has the DNA TGTGCCAGCAGTTACTCCCCAGGGGGAAGTGAGCAGTTCTTC. The rearrangement links TRBV6-5 to TRBJ2-1; 7 bases agree with TRBD1. Germline loops: CDR1 MNHEY, CDR2 SVGAGI. The CDR3 length is 14 residues. The J segment lost 9 bases and the V segment lost 0 bases, leaving 5 bases of the junction unmatched.

The sample holds one count of this clone. This chain connects TRBV2 to TRBJ2-1, with 9 bases fitting TRBD1. This CDR3 comprises 12 residues. J gave up 10 bases and V 6 bases, and 4 bases lay outside the gene matches. CDR1 SNHLY and CDR2 FYNNEI come from the germline V gene. The CDR3, as DNA: TGTGCCAGCAGCTGGGACAGGGAAGAGCAGTTCTTC. This sequence encodes CASSWDREEQFF.

As for this clone: Compared with germline, one end of the junction differs, possibly owing to a read error. V is TRBV6-2 or TRBV6-3 and J is TRBJ1-1, with D possibly being TRBD1 (6 bases). This CDR3 contains 14 residues. Germline V CDR1 and CDR2: MNHEY, SVGEGT. CDR3 nucleotide sequence: TGTGCCAGTAGTTATTCCGGACAGTACGCTGAAGCTTTCTTT. Protein sequence: CASSYSGQYAEAFF.